Sequencing of this T cell receptor beta chain was carried out in a study of blood T cell repertoires in COVID-19. Looking at the study overall: Some COVID-19 samples were acute and others convalescent; all came from the United States, Italy and Spain. Nucleic acid was either cDNA or gDNA, and it came from T cells, B-cell-depleted T cells, or PBMCs.

Generated by immunoSEQ multiplex PCR, the TCRdb table keeps only in-frame clones and is missing some. The table includes some 150,000 clones, 86% detected once. Seattle participants joined during active infection and were tracked over time. Germline loops: CDR1 GTSNPN, CDR2 SVGIG (reference sequence). The CDR3 extends over 13 amino acids. Trimming stripped 3 bases from V and 7 bases from J, with 13 bases between. This clonotype originated in a woman aged 55-69 years with COVID-19, enrolled during active disease. V is TRBV30 and J is TRBJ2-1, with TRBD1 as a possible D gene (6 bases). Sequences were obtained from peripheral blood. The CDR3 region has the DNA TGTGCCTGGAGGGGGGCTTTTTTGAATGAGCAGTTCTTC. It specifies CAWRGAFLNEQFF.